This TCR beta chain was obtained from a study of T cell repertoires in cytomegalovirus infection. The overall study: CMV infection plus the matching HLA type was flagged by public TCR beta signatures. Findings of the study overall: Dominating the ex vivo response were HLA-C-restricted CMV-specific TCR beta clonotypes.

TCRdb processed the reads anew with MiXCR; each CDR3 protein has one entry. The sample records approximately 700,000 distinct CDR3 sequences, 35% being singletons. This CDR3 comprises 15 residues. The V end lost 6 bases, the J end lost 8 bases, and 22 bases lay between the germline ends. From germline, CDR1 is MNHNY and CDR2 SVGAGI (reference sequence). This clonotype was seen more than once but under ten times. Its antigen remains unknown. This TCR was recovered from a human donor in good health (CMV status not recorded). Some clones in this sample may be carry-over from other donors' samples. Sequenced material: PBMCs. The V call is TRBV6-6, the J call TRBJ1-2; possible D gene TRBD1, 5 bases. CDR3 nucleotides: TGTGCCAGCAGGTTGGGACGGACCTTCGACTGGGGCTACACCTTC. Amino acids: CASRLGRTFDWGYTF.